This passage covers 5 T cell receptor beta chains from one sample sequenced in a study of blood T cell repertoires in COVID-19. Some clones are missing from TCRdb's copy, which holds only in-frame ones; the method was immunoSEQ multiplex PCR. The sample has a few hundred thousand clones, 88% seen once. The sequencing sample was made of PBMCs or T cells enriched from blood (not recorded which). These TCRs come from a woman aged 25 to 45 who had been exposed to COVID-19.

This chain joins TRBV7-3 and TRBJ2-2; 7 positions match TRBD1. The germline CDR1 and CDR2 sequences are SGHTA and FQGTGA. V lost 5 bases and J lost 7; bases outside the gene matches: 4. The CDR3 is made up of 13 amino acids. DNA of the CDR3: TGTGCCAGCAGCCCAGGACAGGTCGGGGAGCTGTTTTTT. It encodes CASSPGQVGELFF. Looking up the rest from reference TRBV7-3 and TRBJ2-2 gives the full variable domain: GAGVSQTPSNKVTEKGKYVELRCDPISGHTALYWYRQSLGQGPEFLIYFQGTGAADDSGLPNDRFFAVRPEGSVSTLKIQRTERGDSAVYLCASSPGQVGELFFGEGSRLTVL.

This clone was seen a handful of times. V gene TRBV11-3 combines with J gene TRBJ1-1, with D possibly matching TRBD1 (5 bases). Germline lookup yields CDR1 SGHNT and CDR2 YENEEA. The CDR3 runs to 13 residues. V dropped 3 bases and J dropped 3 bases, with 8 bases sitting between them. DNA for the CDR3: TGTGCCAGCAGCTTGTTCAGGGACACTGAAGCTTTCTTT. This codes for CASSLFRDTEAFF.

Of note for this clone: One junction end disagrees with the germline gene, perhaps due to a read error. This rearrangement joins TRBV4-1 to TRBJ2-3, with 12 bases that match TRBD2. Germline V CDR1 and CDR2: MGHRA, YSYEKL. The length of the CDR3 is 16 residues. CDR3 in DNA: TGCGCCAGCAGTACTATGGGACTAGCGGGCACGGATACGCAGTATTTT. Its translation: CASSTMGLAGTDTQYF.

V gene TRBV28 combines with J gene TRBJ1-1, with D possibly matching TRBD1 (5 bases). Trimming removed 7 bases at V and 6 bases at J, with 12 bases between. Looked up from germline, CDR1 is MDHEN and CDR2 is SYDVKM. The CDR3 contains 12 residues. CDR3 loop: CASTTRVPEAFF. CDR3 nucleotides: TGTGCCAGCACCACCAGGGTCCCTGAAGCTTTCTTT.

In regard to this clone: Other DNA sequences from this sample encode an identical CDR3 as well. The chain carries TRBV2 and TRBJ1-1, with a weak D call TRBD1 (5 bases). V lost 6 bases and J lost 3, with 11 bases in between. CDR1 is SNHLY and CDR2 is FYNNEI in the germline V gene. This CDR3 has 13 residues. The CDR3, as DNA: TGTGCCAGCAGCGGGCAGGGCGACACTGAAGCTTTCTTT. Its protein product is CASSGQGDTEAFF.